One sample yielded the 9 T cell receptor beta chains listed below, sequenced in a study of cytomegalovirus exposure and HLA in healthy donors. Both 60 Vbeta primers and 13 Jbeta primers went into the PCR. Here immunoSEQ multiplex PCR was the method, and the copy in TCRdb shows in-frame clones only, minus some. The table includes 150,000 or so clones, about 81% detected once. Material: PBMCs. The origin of the receptors is a man between 25 and 39 years old in good health and CMV-seronegative.

Regarding this clone: Other DNA sequences within the sample encode an identical CDR3. V gene TRBV29-1 combines with J gene TRBJ2-7; TRBD1 matches at 9 bases. Germline values: CDR1 SQVTM, CDR2 ANQGSEA. V shed 4 bases and J 2 bases; nucleotides not matched to a gene: 3. The CDR3 sequence is 13 residues long. Written as DNA, the CDR3 is TGCAGCGTTGGGACAGGGGAGACCTACGAGCAGTACTTC. It specifies CSVGTGETYEQYF.

This sequence joins TRBV30 and TRBJ1-1; the D is unclear. The germline V and J ends were trimmed by 7 bases and 4 bases, with 19 bases remaining between them. From germline, CDR1 is GTSNPN and CDR2 SVGIG (reference sequence). The CDR3 runs 14 residues. CDR3 nucleotide sequence: TGTGCCTCAGACGTGGAGGGCGGGTCCACTGAAGCTTTCTTT. Translated, it gives CASDVEGGSTEAFF.

This clone was seen more than once but under ten times. The gene calls are TRBV6-1 and TRBJ2-5; D may be TRBD2 (6 bases). V lost 4 bases and J lost 5, with 20 bases in between. CDR3 length: 16 residues. Germline V gene sequence: CDR1 MNHNS, CDR2 SASEGT. The CDR3 region has the DNA TGTGCCAGCAGTGCTGGAGAGCGGGCTTGGGGGGAGACCCAGTACTTC. Translating gives CASSAGERAWGETQYF.

The J gene is TRBJ1-6, the V gene TRBV5-1; TRBD1 might be the D (6 bases). From germline, CDR1 is SGHRS and CDR2 YFSETQ. The CDR3 has 14 residues. V gave up 2 bases and J gave up 8 bases, with 11 bases separating them. CDR3 amino acids: CASSLQGLDSPLHF. The CDR3 nucleotides read TGCGCCAGCAGCTTACAGGGTTTGGATTCACCCCTCCACTTT.

The V call is TRBV7-9, the J call TRBJ1-1, with D possibly being TRBD1 (6 bases). The V and J ends lost 0 bases and 11 bases respectively, with 10 bases between them. The CDR3 consists of 12 residues. Germline V CDR1 and CDR2: SEHNR, FQNEAQ (reference sequence). Here the CDR3 DNA reads TGTGCCAGCAGCTTAGCGACAGGCGACGCTTTCTTT. The encoded protein is CASSLATGDAFF.

This clone was recorded a few times. The chain couples TRBV27 to TRBJ1-6; TRBD1 is a possible D gene (5 bases). The ends were cut back, 3 bases at V and 7 bases at J, with 7 bases in the middle. The germline V gene has CDR1 MNHEY and CDR2 SMNVEV (reference sequence). The CDR3 extends over 13 amino acids. Here the CDR3 DNA reads TGTGCCAGCAGTTTTGGGGGGAATTCACCCCTCCACTTT. This encodes CASSFGGNSPLHF.

This clone was detected only a few times. This rearrangement joins TRBV5-4 to TRBJ1-1, with D unclear. Looked up from germline, CDR1 is SGHNT and CDR2 is YYREEE (reference sequence). The CDR3 runs 15 residues. Trimming left V 3 bases short and J 5 bases short, with 17 bases between. CDR3 DNA: TGTGCCAGCAGCTCTGCCGGAACCCGGAGAACTGAAGCTTTCTTT. Amino acid sequence: CASSSAGTRRTEAFF.

The gene calls are TRBV7-9 and TRBJ2-5; 11 positions agree with TRBD1. Trimming removed 5 bases from V and 3 bases from J; junction bases left unmatched: 5. CDR3 length: 15 residues. Germline CDR1 is SEHNR and CDR2 is FQNEAQ (reference sequence). This CDR3 is CASSAGTGGKETQYF. The DNA for the CDR3 is TGTGCCAGCAGCGCCGGGACAGGGGGAAAAGAGACCCAGTACTTC.

This rearrangement joins TRBV28 to TRBJ1-2, with 9 bases aligning to TRBD1. The length of the CDR3 is 16 residues. Germline-derived CDR1 and CDR2 are MDHEN and SYDVKM. V was pared by 5 bases and J by 4 bases, with 11 bases of the junction left unmatched. In DNA form, the CDR3 reads TGTGCCAGCAGTCCAGCATTACAGGGGGCCGGCTATGGCTACACCTTC. This sequence encodes CASSPALQGAGYGYTF.